This T cell receptor (beta chain) was sequenced during a study of blood T cell repertoires in COVID-19. Across the whole study: Spain, Italy and the United States supplied samples that represented acute and convalescent COVID-19. Sample material is recorded as cDNA or gDNA derived from T cells, B-cell-depleted T cells, or PBMCs.

The CDR3 sequence is 15 residues long. V was cut by 2 bases and J by 4 bases, with 14 bases left in between. Germline CDR1 is SGHTA and CDR2 is FQGTGA. Per the study methods: Cell counts per sample came from amplifying reference gene primers. Method: immunoSEQ multiplex PCR; TCRdb's copy keeps in-frame clones and lacks some. Clone size and V and J calls were adopted from that table, with D and trimming inferred from the DNA. The profile shows approximately 270,000 clones, 80% to 90% of them singletons. Sequenced: peripheral blood. The genes are TRBV7-3 and TRBJ1-1; maybe TRBD1 (6 bases). This clonotype was obtained from a woman in her seventies with acute or convalescent COVID-19. In nucleotides, the CDR3 is TGTGCCAGCAGCTTAGCCCCAGGGGCGGGCACTGAAGCTTTCTTT. The encoded protein is CASSLAPGAGTEAFF.